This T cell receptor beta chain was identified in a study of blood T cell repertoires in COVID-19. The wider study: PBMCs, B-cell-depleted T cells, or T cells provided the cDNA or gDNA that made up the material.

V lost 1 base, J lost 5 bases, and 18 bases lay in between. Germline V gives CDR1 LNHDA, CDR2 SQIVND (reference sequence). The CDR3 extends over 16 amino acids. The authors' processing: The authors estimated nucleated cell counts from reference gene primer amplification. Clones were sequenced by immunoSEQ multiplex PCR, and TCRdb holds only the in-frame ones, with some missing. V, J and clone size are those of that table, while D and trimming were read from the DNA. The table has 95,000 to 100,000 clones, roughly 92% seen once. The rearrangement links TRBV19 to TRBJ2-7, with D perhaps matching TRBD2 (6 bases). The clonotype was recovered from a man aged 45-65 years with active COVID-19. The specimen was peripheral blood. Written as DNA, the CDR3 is TGTGCCAGTAGTATAGTGGAGCGGGCCGGCACCCACGAGCAGTACTTC. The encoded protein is CASSIVERAGTHEQYF. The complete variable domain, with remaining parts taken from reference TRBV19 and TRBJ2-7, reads DGGITQSPKYLFRKEGQNVTLSCEQNLNHDAMYWYRQDPGQGLRLIYYSQIVNDFQKGDIAEGYSVSREKKESFPLTVTSAQKNPTAFYLCASSIVERAGTHEQYFGPGTRLTVT.